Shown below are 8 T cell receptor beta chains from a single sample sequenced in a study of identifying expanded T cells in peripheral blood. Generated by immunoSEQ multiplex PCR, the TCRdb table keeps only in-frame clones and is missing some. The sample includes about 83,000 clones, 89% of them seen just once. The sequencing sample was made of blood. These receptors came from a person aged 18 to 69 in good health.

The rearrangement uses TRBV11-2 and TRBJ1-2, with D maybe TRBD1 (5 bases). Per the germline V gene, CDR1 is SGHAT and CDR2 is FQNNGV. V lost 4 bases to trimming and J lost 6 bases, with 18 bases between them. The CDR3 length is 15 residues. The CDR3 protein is CASSSLLPRVHGYTF. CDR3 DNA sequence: TGTGCCAGCAGCTCTCTTCTTCCCAGGGTTCATGGCTACACCTTC.

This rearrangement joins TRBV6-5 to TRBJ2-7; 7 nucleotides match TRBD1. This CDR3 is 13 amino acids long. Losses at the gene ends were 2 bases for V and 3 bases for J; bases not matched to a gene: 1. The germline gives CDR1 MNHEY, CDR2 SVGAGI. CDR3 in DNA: TGTGCCAGCAGTTACCCAGGGGGCTACGAGCAGTACTTC. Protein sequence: CASSYPGGYEQYF.

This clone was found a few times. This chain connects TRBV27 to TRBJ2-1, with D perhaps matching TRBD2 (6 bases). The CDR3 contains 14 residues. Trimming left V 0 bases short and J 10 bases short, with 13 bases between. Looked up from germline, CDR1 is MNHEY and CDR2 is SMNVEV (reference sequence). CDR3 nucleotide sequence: TGTGCCAGCAGTTTATCTTTGGGGCGGGGAGAGCAGTTCTTC. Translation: CASSLSLGRGEQFF.

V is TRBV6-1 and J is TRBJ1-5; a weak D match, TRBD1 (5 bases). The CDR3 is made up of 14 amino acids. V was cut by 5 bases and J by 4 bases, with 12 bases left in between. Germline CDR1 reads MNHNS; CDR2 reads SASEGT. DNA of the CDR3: TGTGCCAGCAGTCCCCTCAGGGCAAATCAGCCCCAGCATTTT. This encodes CASSPLRANQPQHF.

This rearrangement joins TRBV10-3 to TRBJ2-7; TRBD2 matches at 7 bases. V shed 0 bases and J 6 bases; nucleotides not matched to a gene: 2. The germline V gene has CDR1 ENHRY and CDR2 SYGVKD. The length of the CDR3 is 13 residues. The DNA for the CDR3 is TGTGCCATCAGTGAGTCGTGGACTAGCGAGCAGTACTTC. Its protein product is CAISESWTSEQYF.

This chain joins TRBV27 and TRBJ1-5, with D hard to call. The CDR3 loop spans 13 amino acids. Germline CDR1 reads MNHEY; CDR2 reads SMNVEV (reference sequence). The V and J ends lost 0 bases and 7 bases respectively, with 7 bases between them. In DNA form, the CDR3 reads TGTGCCAGCAGTTTATCGTCGGAACAGCCCCAGCATTTT. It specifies CASSLSSEQPQHF.

The CDR3 nucleotides are TGTGCCAGCAGCTTCTCTAGCGGGAACACCGGGGAGCTGTTTTTT. Its protein product is CASSFSSGNTGELFF. This chain connects TRBV7-3 to TRBJ2-2, with TRBD2 matching 7 bases. The CDR3 contains 15 residues. Trimming cost V 3 bases and J 1 base; bases outside gene matches: 2. Germline V gene lookup returns CDR1 SGHTA and CDR2 FQGTGA.

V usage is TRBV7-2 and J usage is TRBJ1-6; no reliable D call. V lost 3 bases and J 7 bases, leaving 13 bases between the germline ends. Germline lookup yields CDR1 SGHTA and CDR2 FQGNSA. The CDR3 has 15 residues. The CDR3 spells CASSFAGQANSPLHF. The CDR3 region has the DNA TGTGCCAGCAGCTTCGCCGGTCAGGCAAATTCACCCCTCCACTTT.